This T cell receptor beta chain was profiled in a study of T-cell reconstitution after alpha-beta-depleted transplantation in children. This clonotype has just a few counts. Unique molecular identifiers were incorporated into the prepared TCRbeta library. TCRdb redid the calling of the PCR reads with MiXCR, one entry per CDR3 protein. The sample shows about 500,000 distinct CDR3 sequences, about 33% of them seen only once. Losses at the gene ends were 3 bases for V and 4 bases for J; bases not matched to a gene: 6. There are 15 residues in the CDR3. The receptor was derived from a human donor who donated a stem cell graft to a child with aplastic anemia. The specimen was PBMCs from the stem cell graft donor, collected from the stem cell graft. V and J are TRBV12-3 or TRBV12-4 and TRBJ2-1; TRBD2 agrees at 7 bases. CDR3 in DNA: TGTGCCAGCAGTTTGAAAGCGGGAATGTACAATGAGCAGTTCTTC. The encoded protein is CASSLKAGMYNEQFF.